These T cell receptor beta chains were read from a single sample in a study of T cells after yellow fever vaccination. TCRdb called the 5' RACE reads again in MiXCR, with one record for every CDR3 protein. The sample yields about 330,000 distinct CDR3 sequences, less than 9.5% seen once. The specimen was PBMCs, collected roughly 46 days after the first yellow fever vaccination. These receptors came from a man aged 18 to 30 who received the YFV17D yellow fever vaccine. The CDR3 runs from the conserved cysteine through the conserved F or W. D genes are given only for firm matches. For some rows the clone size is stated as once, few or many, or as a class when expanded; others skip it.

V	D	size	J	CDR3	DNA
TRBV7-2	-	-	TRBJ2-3	CASSLGQLAGTDTQYF	TGTGCCAGCAGCTTAGGACAGCTTGCGGGCACAGATACGCAGTATTTT
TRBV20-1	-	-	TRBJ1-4	CSARASGPLEKLFF	TGCAGTGCTAGAGCCTCCGGGCCCCTTGAGAAACTGTTTTTT
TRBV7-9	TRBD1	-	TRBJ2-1	CASSLAKDRLFF	TGTGCCAGCAGCTTAGCGAAGGACAGGCTTTTCTTC
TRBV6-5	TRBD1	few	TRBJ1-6	CASSYRTGMILNSPLHF	TGTGCCAGCAGTTACCGGACAGGAATGATCCTAAATTCACCCCTCCACTTT
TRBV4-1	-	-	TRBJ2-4	CASSQEGGGNIQYF	TGCGCCAGCAGCCAAGAGGGGGGCGGAAACATTCAGTACTTC
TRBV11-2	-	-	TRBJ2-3	CASSPLDRWDTQYF	TGTGCCAGCAGCCCCCTGGACCGGTGGGATACGCAGTATTTT
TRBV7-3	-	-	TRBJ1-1	CASSLMGQAEAFF	TGTGCCAGCAGCTTGATGGGTCAAGCTGAAGCTTTCTTT
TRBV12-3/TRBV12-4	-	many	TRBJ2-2	CASSPTGSRTGELFF	TGTGCCAGCAGTCCAACAGGGTCTCGCACCGGGGAGCTGTTTTTT
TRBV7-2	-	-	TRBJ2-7	CASSLRGVASGEQYF	TGTGCCAGCAGCTTACGCGGGGTGGCCTCCGGAGAGCAGTACTTC
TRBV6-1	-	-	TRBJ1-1	CASREIGRRTEAFF	TGTGCCAGCAGGGAAATCGGACGGCGGACTGAAGCTTTCTTT
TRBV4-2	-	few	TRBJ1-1	CASSQDPGVVTEAFF	TGTGCCAGCAGCCAAGATCCAGGGGTGGTCACTGAAGCTTTCTTT
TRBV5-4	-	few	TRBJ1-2	CASSLGQDSGGYTF	TGTGCCAGCAGCTTGGGACAGGATTCGGGGGGCTACACCTTC
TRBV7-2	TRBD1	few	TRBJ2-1	CASSSLRTGGYNEQFF	TGTGCCAGCAGCTCACTACGGACAGGGGGCTATAATGAGCAGTTCTTC
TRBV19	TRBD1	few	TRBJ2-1	CASSTDRGDYEQFF	TGTGCCAGTAGTACGGACAGGGGGGACTATGAGCAGTTCTTC
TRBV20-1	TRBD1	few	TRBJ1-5	CSAGQGDGQPQHF	TGCAGTGCGGGACAGGGGGACGGTCAGCCCCAGCATTTT
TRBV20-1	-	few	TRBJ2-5	CSAREMPQETQYF	TGCAGTGCTAGAGAGATGCCCCAAGAGACCCAGTACTTC
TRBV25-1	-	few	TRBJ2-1	CASSDRGGANEQFF	TGTGCCAGCAGTGACCGAGGGGGGGCCAATGAGCAGTTCTTC
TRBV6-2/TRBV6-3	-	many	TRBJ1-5	CASYSGGAGNQPQHF	TGTGCCAGCTACAGCGGGGGGGCAGGCAATCAGCCCCAGCATTTT
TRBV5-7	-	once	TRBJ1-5	CASGHRDRDYSNQPQHF	TGTGCCAGCGGCCACCGGGACCGAGACTATAGCAATCAGCCCCAGCATTTT
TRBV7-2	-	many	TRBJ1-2	CASSSESQGYGYTF	TGTGCCAGCAGCTCGGAGTCTCAGGGTTATGGCTACACCTTC
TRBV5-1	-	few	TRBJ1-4	CASSRGSGNEKLFF	TGCGCCAGCAGCCGCGGCTCGGGGAATGAAAAACTGTTTTTT
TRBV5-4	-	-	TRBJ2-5	CASSFYQGLKETQYF	TGTGCCAGCAGCTTCTACCAGGGGCTGAAAGAGACCCAGTACTTC
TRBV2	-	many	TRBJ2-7	CASGYEQYF	TGTGCCAGTGGGTACGAGCAGTACTTC
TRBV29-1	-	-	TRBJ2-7	CSVVGQPAWEQYF	TGCAGCGTTGTCGGACAGCCGGCATGGGAGCAGTACTTC
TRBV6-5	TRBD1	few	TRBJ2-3	CASSYGQGGTDTQYF	TGTGCCAGCAGTTACGGACAGGGCGGCACAGATACGCAGTATTTT
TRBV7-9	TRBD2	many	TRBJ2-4	CASSLTSGVYGPIQYF	TGTGCCAGCAGCTTGACTAGCGGGGTTTACGGTCCCATTCAGTACTTC
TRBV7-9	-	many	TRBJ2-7	CAYNEGGAYEQYF	TGTGCTTACAATGAAGGGGGAGCCTACGAGCAGTACTTC
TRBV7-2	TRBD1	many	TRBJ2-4	CASNPTGGDIQYF	TGTGCCAGCAACCCGACAGGGGGAGACATTCAGTACTTC